The 9 T cell receptor beta chains reported below all come from one sample, sequenced in a study of shared clonotypes between healthy human individuals. Here immunoSEQ multiplex PCR was the method, and the copy in TCRdb shows in-frame clones only, minus some. The sample has about 980,000 clones, over 75% seen once. What was sequenced was memory CD4+ T cells sorted from blood. The subset denotes: CD45RA-negative fraction. The receptor set was obtained from a man in his late teens or twenties in good health.

The chain has TRBV7-9 and TRBJ2-7; 10 bases map to TRBD2. Germline V gene data show CDR1 as SEHNR and CDR2 as FQNEAQ (reference sequence). The CDR3 runs 14 residues. J was trimmed by 3 bases and V by 6 bases; bases with no gene match: 5. CDR3 DNA: TGTGCCAGCAGATCAATAGCGGGGGGCTACGAGCAGTACTTC. Translated: CASRSIAGGYEQYF.

The rearrangement uses TRBV6-6 and TRBJ2-7; no definite D call. CDR1 MNHNY and CDR2 SVGAGI come from the germline V gene (reference sequence). The CDR3 sequence is 14 residues long. Trimming pared 7 bases from V and 2 bases from J, leaving 15 bases between. This CDR3 reads CASTKKGGPYEQYF. CDR3 coding DNA: TGTGCCAGCACAAAAAAAGGCGGCCCCTACGAGCAGTACTTC.

This clone was counted only a few times. The J gene is TRBJ1-1, the V gene TRBV9; D possibly corresponds to TRBD1 (5 bases). Trimming took off 3 bases at V and 6 bases at J, with 9 bases between the two ends. The CDR3 has 12 amino acids. Germline V lookup: CDR1 SGDLS, CDR2 YYNGEE. This CDR3 reads CASSAGVAEAFF. The CDR3 bases are TGTGCCAGCAGCGCGGGGGTAGCTGAAGCTTTCTTT.

This clone was seen only once. The chain employs TRBV18 and TRBJ1-2; D uncertain. Per the germline V gene, CDR1 is KGHSH and CDR2 is LQKENI. This CDR3 has 13 amino acids. Trimming removed 6 bases at V and 1 base at J, with 9 bases between. The CDR3 coding sequence is TGTGCCAGCTCGGACGGGATTAACTATGGCTACACCTTC. This encodes CASSDGINYGYTF. Drawing the rest from reference TRBV18 and TRBJ1-2, the complete variable domain is NAGVMQNPRHLVRRRGQEARLRCSPMKGHSHVYWYRQLPEEGLKFMVYLQKENIIDESGMPKERFSAEFPKEGPSILRIQQVVRGDSAAYFCASSDGINYGYTFGSGTRLTVV.

This sequence joins TRBV30 and TRBJ2-5, with D unclear. Germline CDR1 and CDR2: GTSNPN and SVGIG (reference sequence). Trimming left V 1 base short and J 7 bases short, with 13 bases between. The CDR3 is made up of 13 amino acids. The CDR3 bases are TGTGCCTGGAGTGAGCCCGGGCCGGGGACCCAGTACTTC. It codes for CAWSEPGPGTQYF.

On this clone: This sample includes further DNA sequences coding for the same CDR3. This sequence joins TRBV27 and TRBJ2-5, with no clear D. Trimming removed 2 bases at V and 3 bases at J, with 7 bases between. Germline loops: CDR1 MNHEY, CDR2 SMNVEV (reference sequence). This CDR3 comprises 13 residues. As DNA, the CDR3 is TGTGCCAGCAGTTTAAGGCGGAAAGAGACCCAGTACTTC. It is translated as CASSLRRKETQYF.

Only a few counts were recorded for this clone. The chain employs TRBV6-5 and TRBJ1-6, with D unresolved. Trimming removed 4 bases from V and 17 bases from J, with 15 bases in between. CDR1 is MNHEY and CDR2 is SVGAGI in the germline V gene. The CDR3 contains 12 residues. In DNA form, the CDR3 reads TGTGCCAGCAGTTTTACTGGACGCTCTTTCCACTTT. It translates to CASSFTGRSFHF.

The chain combines TRBV11-3 with TRBJ2-5; 10 nucleotides agree with TRBD2. The CDR3 is made up of 15 amino acids. CDR1 is SGHNT and CDR2 is YENEEA in the germline V gene. V shed 5 bases, J shed 3 bases, and the junction held 6 bases outside the gene matches. The CDR3 is CASSPGLAPEETQYF. CDR3 nucleotides: TGTGCCAGCAGCCCGGGACTAGCGCCCGAAGAGACCCAGTACTTC.

This chain links TRBV7-8 with TRBJ2-7; 9 bases match TRBD2. The CDR3 totals 15 residues. Germline lookup yields CDR1 SGHVS and CDR2 FQNEAQ. The V and J ends lost 1 base and 5 bases, in that order; junction bases with no gene match: 6. CDR3 nucleotides: TGTGCCAGCAGCTTAGGAAGGATAGCGGGGGACGAGCAGTACTTC. It specifies CASSLGRIAGDEQYF.